The 20 T cell receptor beta chains given below trace back to one sample, sequenced in a study of neurological immune-mediated disorders. TCRdb used MiXCR to reprocess the 5' RACE reads, holding one entry per CDR3 protein. The data show approximately 66,000 distinct CDR3 sequences, around 3.1% seen once. Input material: PBMCs. These receptors were obtained from a man aged 40-50 years with multiple sclerosis.

This clonotype was recorded many times. V gene TRBV7-2 combines with J gene TRBJ2-1; D unclear. Germline V CDR1 and CDR2: SGHTA, FQGNSA. Trimming shortened V by 0 bases and J by 8 bases, and 8 bases separated the two germline ends. There are 13 residues in the CDR3. The CDR3 here is CASSLAREDEQFF. CDR3 DNA: TGTGCCAGCAGCTTAGCAAGGGAAGATGAGCAGTTCTTC.

There are many counts of this clonotype. This chain connects TRBV6-1 to TRBJ2-2; TRBD1 might be the D (5 bases). Germline V gene lookup returns CDR1 MNHNS and CDR2 SASEGT. V shed 2 bases and J shed 4 bases, with 17 bases lying between them. This CDR3 has 17 residues. CDR3 nucleotide sequence: TGTGCCAGCAGTGAACAGGGTCTAGTCGTTCCCACCGGGGAGCTGTTTTTT. This encodes CASSEQGLVVPTGELFF.

This clonotype was recorded at least ten times. The J gene is TRBJ1-2, the V gene TRBV6-5; 10 bases are shared with TRBD1. This CDR3 has 14 residues. CDR1 is MNHEY, CDR2 SVGAGI, per germline. The V gene end was trimmed by 3 bases and the J gene end by 5 bases; junction bases not matched to a gene: 3. The CDR3 loop is CASSYGTGVYGYTF. For the CDR3, the DNA is TGTGCCAGCAGTTATGGGACAGGGGTGTATGGCTACACCTTC.

This clonotype was observed many times. The chain combines TRBV20-1 with TRBJ2-1; D gene uncertain. CDR1 is DFQATT, CDR2 SNEGSKA, per germline (reference sequence). V was cut by 3 bases and J by 8 bases, with 14 bases left in between. The CDR3 extends over 13 amino acids. In DNA form, the CDR3 reads TGCAGTGCTAGTCATACGGGCGCGTATGAGCAGTTCTTC. Translated, it gives CSASHTGAYEQFF.

This clonotype was seen at least ten times. V and J are TRBV18 and TRBJ2-2; D ambiguous. The CDR3 spans 13 residues. V lost 3 bases and J lost 5, with 7 bases in between. The germline CDR1 and CDR2 sequences are KGHSH and LQKENI. CDR3 in amino acids: CASSPAGTGELFF. Here the CDR3 DNA reads TGTGCCAGCTCACCTGCTGGGACCGGGGAGCTGTTTTTT.

This clonotype was detected ten times or more. V and J are TRBV12-3 or TRBV12-4 and TRBJ2-3; TRBD2 matches at 7 bases. The CDR3 runs 16 residues. J was trimmed by 1 base and V by 2 bases; bases with no gene match: 6. The DNA of the CDR3 is TGTGCCAGCAGTTTATCGTGGGCGGGAGGCACAGATACGCAGTATTTT. It codes for CASSLSWAGGTDTQYF.

This clonotype has at least ten counts. The chain couples TRBV5-5 to TRBJ2-3; weak D call: TRBD2 (6 bases). The CDR3 loop spans 16 amino acids. Trimming pared 4 bases from V and 0 bases from J, leaving 15 bases between. Germline V CDR1 and CDR2: SGHKS, YYEKEE (reference sequence). The CDR3 nucleotides are TGTGCCAGCAGCCCCTTAAGCGGGCCTAGCACAGATACGCAGTATTTT. This codes for CASSPLSGPSTDTQYF.

This clonotype was counted many times. This rearrangement joins TRBV5-1 to TRBJ2-7, with 8 bases matching TRBD2. Trimming cost V 4 bases and J 0 bases; bases outside gene matches: 12. The CDR3 is made up of 17 amino acids. Per germline, CDR1 SGHRS and CDR2 YFSETQ. The CDR3 here is CASSPKSGGDLSYEQYF. The CDR3 coding sequence is TGCGCCAGCAGCCCGAAGTCGGGGGGGGATCTCTCCTACGAGCAGTACTTC.

This clonotype was found many times. J is TRBJ2-7 and V is TRBV19; D unresolved. Trimming took off 0 bases at V and 6 bases at J, with 15 bases between the two ends. Germline V gene sequence: CDR1 LNHDA, CDR2 SQIVND (reference sequence). The CDR3 has 15 residues. As DNA, the CDR3 is TGTGCCAGTAGTATAGATCGGGCAACGTTCGCCGAGCAGTACTTC. Its protein is CASSIDRATFAEQYF.

This clonotype was recorded at least ten times. The chain uses TRBV25-1 and TRBJ2-5; D call uncertain. The CDR3 has 13 amino acids. The germline CDR1 and CDR2 sequences are MGHDK and SYGVNS. Trimming removed 3 bases at V and 1 base at J, with 6 bases between. CDR3 loop: CASSDKVQETQYF. CDR3 nucleotides: TGTGCCAGCAGTGACAAGGTCCAAGAGACCCAGTACTTC.

This clonotype was recorded many times. The gene calls are TRBV20-1 and TRBJ2-5, with 10 bases identical to TRBD2. The V and J ends lost 6 bases and 5 bases, in that order; junction bases with no gene match: 21. The CDR3 runs 18 residues. The germline gives CDR1 DFQATT, CDR2 SNEGSKA (reference sequence). The CDR3 here is CSATEGGPGLAVRETQYF. CDR3 sequence (DNA): TGCAGTGCCACAGAAGGGGGGCCTGGACTAGCGGTTAGGGAGACCCAGTACTTC.

This clonotype was seen repeatedly, ten times or more. The chain uses TRBV5-1 and TRBJ2-3, with no clear D. In germline, CDR1 is SGHRS, CDR2 YFSETQ. The CDR3 extends over 17 amino acids. The V end was cut by 2 bases, the J end by 0 bases, with 16 bases between. The DNA of the CDR3 is TGCGCCAGCAGCTTCATCGAGCAGCCGTCTAGCACAGATACGCAGTATTTT. This encodes CASSFIEQPSSTDTQYF.

This clonotype came up many times. CDR3 in amino acids: CASSFGGAREEQFF. CDR3 in DNA: TGTGCCAGCAGTTTTGGGGGGGCCCGTGAGGAGCAGTTCTTC. J is TRBJ2-1 and V is TRBV6-2 or TRBV6-3, with D possibly TRBD2 on 7 matching bases. Trimming took off 4 bases at V and 10 bases at J, with 17 bases between the two ends. The V gene's germline CDR1 is MNHEY and CDR2 SVGEGT. CDR3 length equals 14 residues.

This clonotype showed up many times. The V gene is TRBV5-1, the J gene TRBJ2-3; D remains ambiguous. The CDR3 spans 14 residues. Trimming cost V 2 bases and J 0 bases, with 7 bases left between them. Germline assignment: CDR1 SGHRS and CDR2 YFSETQ. CDR3 protein: CASSFLFSTDTQYF. CDR3 bases: TGCGCCAGCAGCTTTCTCTTTAGCACAGATACGCAGTATTTT.

This clonotype was recorded at least ten times. The V call is TRBV10-1, the J call TRBJ2-4, with D perhaps being TRBD1 or TRBD2 (5 bases each). V was trimmed by 1 base and J by 8 bases, leaving 12 bases between them. The CDR3 has 14 amino acids. Germline V gene lookup returns CDR1 WNHNN and CDR2 SYGVQD (reference sequence). The CDR3 coding sequence is TGCGCCAGCAGTGAGTACGGGAAAGGGGACATTCAGTACTTC. Translated: CASSEYGKGDIQYF.

This clonotype appeared many times. The chain is built from TRBV2 and TRBJ2-2, with D tentatively TRBD2 (5 bases). Trimming took 7 bases from V and 7 from J, leaving 13 bases between them. Germline CDR1 and CDR2: SNHLY and FYNNEI. This CDR3 is 13 amino acids long. CDR3 protein: CASNLGLGGELFF. DNA for the CDR3: TGTGCCAGCAACCTCGGACTGGGCGGGGAGCTGTTTTTT.

This clonotype was seen ten or more times. The gene calls are TRBV20-1 and TRBJ2-3; TRBD2 aligns across 13 bases. Unmatched junction bases numbered 10, after V lost 6 bases and J lost 4 bases. The CDR3 is 16 residues long. Germline V lookup: CDR1 DFQATT, CDR2 SNEGSKA (reference sequence). In DNA form, the CDR3 reads TGCAGTGCCGAAAAACGAGGACTAGCGGGAGCAGATACGCAGTATTTT. Translation: CSAEKRGLAGADTQYF.

This clonotype was detected ten times or more. The chain couples TRBV20-1 to TRBJ1-3, with D perhaps TRBD1 (5 bases). CDR1 and CDR2 (germline): DFQATT, SNEGSKA (reference sequence). The CDR3 totals 12 residues. Trimming took off 5 bases at V and 7 bases at J, with 12 bases between the two ends. This CDR3 reads CSALWGSNTIYF. CDR3 DNA sequence: TGCAGTGCTCTATGGGGGAGCAACACCATATATTTT.

This clonotype was found many times. The chain uses TRBV12-3 or TRBV12-4 and TRBJ1-2; 10 bases fit TRBD1. There are 15 residues in the CDR3. J gave up 7 bases and V 4 bases, and 9 bases lay outside the gene matches. CDR3 in amino acids: CASSSMTGGVGGYTF. As DNA, the CDR3 is TGTGCCAGCAGTTCTATGACAGGGGGCGTAGGTGGCTACACCTTC.

The sample holds a few counts of this clonotype. This clone may be a read error of a much larger clone one base away. This chain joins TRBV12-3 or TRBV12-4 and TRBJ1-1; D perhaps matches TRBD1 (5 bases). The length of the CDR3 is 14 residues. The ends were cut back, 3 bases at V and 4 bases at J, with 12 bases in the middle. The CDR3 DNA follows: TGTGCCAGCAGTTTTAGAAAGGGACTCACTGAAGCTTTCTTT. It translates to CASSFRKGLTEAFF.